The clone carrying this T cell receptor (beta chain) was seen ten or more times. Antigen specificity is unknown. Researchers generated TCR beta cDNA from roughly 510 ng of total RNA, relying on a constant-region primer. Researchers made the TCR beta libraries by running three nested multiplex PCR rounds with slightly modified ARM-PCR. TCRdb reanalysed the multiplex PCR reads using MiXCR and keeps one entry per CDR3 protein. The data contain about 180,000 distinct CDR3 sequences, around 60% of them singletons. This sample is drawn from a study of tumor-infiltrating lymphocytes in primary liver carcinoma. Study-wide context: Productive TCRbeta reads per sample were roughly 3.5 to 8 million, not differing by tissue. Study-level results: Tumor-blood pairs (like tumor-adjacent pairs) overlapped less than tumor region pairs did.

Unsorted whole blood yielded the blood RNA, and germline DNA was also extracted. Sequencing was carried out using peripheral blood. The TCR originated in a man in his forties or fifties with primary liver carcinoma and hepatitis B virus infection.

This CDR3 reads CASSHLGQGGHEQYF. The CDR3 DNA reads as TGTGCCAGCAGCCACCTGGGACAGGGTGGCCACGAGCAGTACTTC. This sequence joins TRBV14 and TRBJ2-7; the match to TRBD1 covers 9 bases. CDR1 is SGHDN, CDR2 FVKESK, per germline. CDR3 length: 15 amino acids. J lost 5 bases, V lost 3 bases, and 8 bases had no gene match.